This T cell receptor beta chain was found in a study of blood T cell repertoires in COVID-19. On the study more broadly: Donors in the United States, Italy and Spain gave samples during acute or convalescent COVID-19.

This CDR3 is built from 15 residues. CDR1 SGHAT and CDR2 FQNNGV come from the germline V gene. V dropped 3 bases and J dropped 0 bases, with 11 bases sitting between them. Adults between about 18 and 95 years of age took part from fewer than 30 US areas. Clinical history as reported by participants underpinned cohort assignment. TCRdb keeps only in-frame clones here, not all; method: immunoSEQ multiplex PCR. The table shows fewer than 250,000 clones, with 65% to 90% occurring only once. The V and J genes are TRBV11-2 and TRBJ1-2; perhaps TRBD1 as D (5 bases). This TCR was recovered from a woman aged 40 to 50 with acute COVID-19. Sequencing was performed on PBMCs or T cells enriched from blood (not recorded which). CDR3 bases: TGTGCCAGCAGCTTTTCAGGGCTAGCTAACTATGGCTACACCTTC. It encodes CASSFSGLANYGYTF.